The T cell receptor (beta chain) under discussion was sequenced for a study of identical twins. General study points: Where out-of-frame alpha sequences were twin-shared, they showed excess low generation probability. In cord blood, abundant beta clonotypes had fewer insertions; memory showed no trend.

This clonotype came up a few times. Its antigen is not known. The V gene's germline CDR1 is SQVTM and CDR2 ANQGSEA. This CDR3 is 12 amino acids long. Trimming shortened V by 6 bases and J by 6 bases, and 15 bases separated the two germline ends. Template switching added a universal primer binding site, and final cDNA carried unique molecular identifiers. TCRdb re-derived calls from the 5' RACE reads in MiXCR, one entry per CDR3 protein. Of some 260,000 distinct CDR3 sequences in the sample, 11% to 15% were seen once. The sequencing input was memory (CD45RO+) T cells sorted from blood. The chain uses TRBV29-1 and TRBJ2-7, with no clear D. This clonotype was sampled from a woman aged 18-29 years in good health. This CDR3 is CSVFMSPGEQYF. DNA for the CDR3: TGCAGCGTCTTTATGTCCCCCGGCGAGCAGTACTTC.